These T cell receptor beta chains were read from a single sample in a study of CD8 T cells in Susac syndrome. MiXCR, applied by TCRdb to the immunoSEQ multiplex PCR reads, yields one record per CDR3 protein. This table holds 100,000 to 150,000 distinct CDR3 sequences, approximately 96% found once. Sequencing was done on a sample of CD4+ T cells from PBMCs. The receptors were gathered from a human donor in good health. Both conserved end residues are part of each CDR3. The order of the fields is V gene, J gene, CDR3 protein.

TRBV11-2	TRBJ2-7	CASTRDRVLPYEQYF
TRBV29-1	TRBJ2-2	CSVGGAGELFF
TRBV29-1	TRBJ2-3	CSVDIGTDTQYF
TRBV6-2/TRBV6-3	TRBJ2-5	CASSAHETQYF
TRBV2	TRBJ1-4	CASSRDRDVGEKLFF
TRBV20-1	TRBJ1-2	CSARETGLYGYTF
TRBV27	TRBJ2-6	CASGTRGSGANVLTF
TRBV6-6	TRBJ2-7	CASGQMSSYEQYF
TRBV20-1	TRBJ2-7	CSARDRAGPAYYEQYF
TRBV7-8	TRBJ2-7	CASSPYRLAGRYEQYF
TRBV12-3/TRBV12-4	TRBJ2-7	CASSGGTGFAQYF
TRBV27	TRBJ2-4	CASSPGPLGYQYF
TRBV6-5	TRBJ1-2	CASSPIQGAGGYTF
TRBV5-1	TRBJ2-2	CASRVGPERTSGELFF
TRBV7-8	TRBJ1-5	CASSVRQGQNQPQHF
TRBV27	TRBJ2-1	CASSSPGLAGGPHEQFF
TRBV12-3/TRBV12-4	TRBJ1-6	CASGTLVQRNSPLHF
TRBV19	TRBJ1-5	CASSIVGQPQHF
TRBV19	TRBJ1-1	CASSMGAGTEAFF
TRBV20-1	TRBJ2-2	CSARDRVRGTAGELFF
TRBV29-1	TRBJ2-5	CSVEGGGSPFQETQYF
TRBV6-1	TRBJ2-2	CASSRGQGSNTGELFF
TRBV18	TRBJ1-1	CASLGQGGTEAFF
TRBV5-5	TRBJ2-4	CASSPLGGTNIQYF
TRBV2	TRBJ2-6	CAGVGSSGANVLTF
TRBV20-1	TRBJ1-3	CSARAGASGNTIYF